This T cell receptor (beta chain) was sequenced for a study of cytomegalovirus exposure and HLA in healthy donors. Study-wide findings and caveats: As was reported, the classifier diagnosed cytomegalovirus status with high specificity and sensitivity. In an earlier analysis, productive rearrangement rates for most beta V segments clustered near 87% or 30%.

Each donor's status was that of a healthy bone marrow donor. The PCR made use of 60 Vbeta and 13 Jbeta primers. In the source study's methods: Unique TCR beta chains numbered around 80 million in a later analysis, with around 10 million shared. Sequenced by immunoSEQ multiplex PCR; TCRdb stores in-frame clones only, minus some. D and trimming were read from the DNA, whereas the V and J calls and clone size are those reported in that table. The sample data list approximately 210,000 clones. To note about this clone: The antigen is not known.

The germline gives CDR1 MDHEN, CDR2 SYDVKM. The CDR3 consists of 16 residues. The V gene end was trimmed by 5 bases and the J gene end by 4 bases; junction bases not matched to a gene: 7. The gene calls are TRBV28 and TRBJ2-7; 14 bases fit TRBD2. The sample was PBMCs. The clonotype comes from a woman younger than 45 in good health and CMV-seropositive. CDR3 region: CASSRIRTSGRYEQYF. CDR3 nucleotide sequence: TGTGCCAGCAGTCGAATACGGACTAGCGGGAGGTACGAGCAGTACTTC.